This passage covers 12 T cell receptor beta chains from one sample sequenced in a study of blood T cell repertoires in COVID-19. This table comes from immunoSEQ multiplex PCR, and its TCRdb copy is limited to in-frame clones, with some not included. This sample has some 97,000 clones, with over 75% found just once. The sample taken for sequencing was peripheral blood. Receptors originate from a middle-aged man with acute or convalescent COVID-19.

The chain has TRBV24-1 and TRBJ1-5, with no clear D. The CDR3 totals 19 residues. Germline V gene lookup returns CDR1 KGHDR and CDR2 SFDVKD. With 3 bases removed from V and 3 bases from J, the gap between germline ends came to 23 bases. This CDR3 reads CATSDIVTTVCFFNQPQHF. The CDR3 DNA sequence: TGTGCCACCAGTGATATTGTCACTACGGTCTGTTTCTTCAATCAGCCCCAGCATTTT.

The J gene is TRBJ2-7, the V gene TRBV5-6; TRBD1 agrees at 8 bases. The CDR3 is 14 residues long. Germline V gene lookup returns CDR1 SGHDT and CDR2 YYEEEE. Unmatched junction bases numbered 6, after V lost 5 bases and J lost 2 bases. The CDR3: CASRPTGVPYEQYF. CDR3 nucleotide sequence: TGTGCCAGCAGACCGACAGGGGTTCCCTACGAGCAGTACTTC.

The V and J genes are TRBV19 and TRBJ2-3; TRBD2 is a possible D gene (6 bases). The CDR3 spans 13 residues. Germline-derived CDR1 and CDR2 are LNHDA and SQIVND (reference sequence). V dropped 4 bases and J dropped 7 bases, with 12 bases sitting between them. The CDR3 region has the DNA TGTGCCAGTAGTAGCGGGAACTCAAATACGCAGTATTTT. It is translated as CASSSGNSNTQYF.

CDR3 nucleotides: TGTGCCAGCAGCTTATTGGGACTTTTCGGCAATGAGCAGTTCTTC. Its protein product is CASSLLGLFGNEQFF. The chain recombines TRBV7-2 with TRBJ2-1, with D perhaps TRBD2 (6 bases). Germline-derived CDR1 and CDR2 are SGHTA and FQGNSA. V lost 2 bases to trimming and J lost 6 bases, with 14 bases between them. This CDR3 has 15 amino acids.

V usage is TRBV7-2 and J usage is TRBJ2-3; TRBD2 aligns across 9 bases. Trimming at V came to 4 bases and at J to 2 bases, leaving 4 bases not matched to a gene. The germline V gene has CDR1 SGHTA and CDR2 FQGNSA. CDR3 length: 15 residues. The chain's CDR3 is CASSSRTSATDTQYF. The DNA of the CDR3 is TGTGCCAGCAGCTCAAGGACTAGCGCCACAGATACGCAGTATTTT. The whole variable domain, remainder taken from reference TRBV7-2 and TRBJ2-3, is GAGVSQSPSNKVTEKGKDVELRCDPISGHTALYWYRQSLGQGLEFLIYFQGNSAPDKSGLPSDRFSAERTGGSVSTLTIQRTQQEDSAVYLCASSSRTSATDTQYFGPGTRLTVL.

The chain links TRBV6-6 to TRBJ1-5; a possible D gene is TRBD1 (6 bases). Deletions cut 7 bases from V and 0 bases from J, with 16 bases between. Germline V CDR1 and CDR2: MNHNY, SVGAGI (reference sequence). The CDR3 covers 16 residues. The CDR3, as DNA: TGTGCCAGCACCCTCGACGGGGGGGCTAGCAATCAGCCCCAGCATTTT. It codes for CASTLDGGASNQPQHF.

The rearrangement joins TRBV7-7 to TRBJ2-1; TRBD2 matches 10 bases. CDR3 length: 15 amino acids. V shed 5 bases, J shed 5 bases, and the junction held 6 bases outside the gene matches. Germline V gene lookup returns CDR1 SSHAT and CDR2 FNYEAQ (reference sequence). For the CDR3, the DNA is TGTGCCAGCAGCCGAACTAGCGGGACCCACAATGAGCAGTTCTTC. Encoded protein: CASSRTSGTHNEQFF.

This clone is a singleton in its sample. The V and J genes are TRBV5-4 and TRBJ2-3; 7 bases are a match to TRBD2. The CDR3 sequence is 15 residues long. Per the germline V gene, CDR1 is SGHNT and CDR2 is YYREEE (reference sequence). V lost 4 bases and J lost 3; bases outside the gene matches: 8. The CDR3, as DNA: TGTGCCAGCAGCAGACCGGGACTACAAACAGATACGCAGTATTTT. Residues: CASSRPGLQTDTQYF.

The CDR3 nucleotides read TGTGCCAGCAGCCCCTATCCCGGGACTAGCGGGAGGGGGCAGACCCAGTACTTC. It codes for CASSPYPGTSGRGQTQYF. The chain uses TRBV3-1 (or the pseudogene TRBV3-2) and TRBJ2-5; 16 nucleotides match TRBD2. Germline CDR1 and CDR2: LGHDT and YNNKEL (reference sequence). The CDR3 is made up of 18 amino acids. Trimming took 4 bases from V and 6 from J; bases not matched to a gene: 11.

This clone was seen only a few times. V and J are TRBV9 and TRBJ1-2; D is possibly TRBD1 (6 bases). CDR1 and CDR2 (germline): SGDLS, YYNGEE. V was trimmed by 0 bases and J by 10 bases, leaving 13 bases between them. The CDR3 sequence is 13 residues long. In DNA form, the CDR3 reads TGTGCCAGCAGCGTAGGGAACAGGGTGGACTACACCTTC. Residues: CASSVGNRVDYTF.

The V call is TRBV24-1, the J call TRBJ2-1; 10 bases are shared with TRBD2. The CDR3 has 14 amino acids. CDR1 and CDR2 (germline): KGHDR, SFDVKD. The ends lost 9 bases at V and 4 bases at J; junction bases unmatched: 5. The CDR3 here is CATSSGSGYNEQFF. The DNA for the CDR3 is TGTGCCACCTCTAGCGGGAGCGGTTACAATGAGCAGTTCTTC.

The chain is built from TRBV7-2 and TRBJ2-7, with 10 positions matching TRBD2. This CDR3 is built from 14 residues. Germline trimming cut 7 bases from V and 6 bases from J; bases unmatched to any gene: 9. Germline V CDR1 and CDR2: SGHTA, FQGNSA. CDR3 DNA sequence: TGTGCCAGCAACTCCGGGACTAGCGTTGGCGAGCAGTACTTC. It is translated as CASNSGTSVGEQYF.